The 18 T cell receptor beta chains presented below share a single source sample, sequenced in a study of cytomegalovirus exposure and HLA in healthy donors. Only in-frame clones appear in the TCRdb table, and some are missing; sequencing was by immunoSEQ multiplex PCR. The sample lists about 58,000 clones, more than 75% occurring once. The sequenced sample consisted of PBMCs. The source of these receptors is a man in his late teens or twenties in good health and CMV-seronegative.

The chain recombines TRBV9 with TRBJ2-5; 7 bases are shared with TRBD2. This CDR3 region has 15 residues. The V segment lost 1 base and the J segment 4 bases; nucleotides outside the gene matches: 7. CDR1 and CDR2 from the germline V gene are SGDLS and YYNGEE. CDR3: CASSVWGGTGETQYF. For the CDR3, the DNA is TGTGCCAGCAGCGTATGGGGGGGAACTGGAGAGACCCAGTACTTC.

This chain's CDR3 is CAISDQGTSGSWRYEQYF. Here the CDR3 DNA reads TGTGCCATCAGTGACCAAGGGACTAGCGGGAGTTGGAGGTACGAGCAGTACTTC. The chain combines TRBV10-3 with TRBJ2-7; 14 nucleotides line up with TRBD2. V gave up 3 bases and J gave up 4 bases; unmatched junction bases: 11. This CDR3 contains 18 residues. From germline, CDR1 is ENHRY and CDR2 SYGVKD.

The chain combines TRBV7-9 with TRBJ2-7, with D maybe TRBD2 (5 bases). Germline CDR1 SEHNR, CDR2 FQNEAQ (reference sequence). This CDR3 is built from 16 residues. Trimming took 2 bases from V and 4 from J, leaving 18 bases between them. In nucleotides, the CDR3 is TGTGCCAGCAGCTTACCCAAGGAACGGGATAAATACGAGCAGTACTTC. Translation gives CASSLPKERDKYEQYF.

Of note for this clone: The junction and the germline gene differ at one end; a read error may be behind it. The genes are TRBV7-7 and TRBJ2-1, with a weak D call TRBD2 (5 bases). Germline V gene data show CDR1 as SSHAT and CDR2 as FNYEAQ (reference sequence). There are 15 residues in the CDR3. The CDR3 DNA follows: TGTGCTAGCAGCTTAGAGAGCGGTTCCTACAATGAGCAGTTCTTC. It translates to CASSLESGSYNEQFF. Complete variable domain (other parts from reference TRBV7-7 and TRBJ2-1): GAGVSQSPRYKVTKRGQDVTLRCDPISSHATLYWYQQALGQGPEFLTYFNYEAQPDKSGLPSDRFSAERPEGSISTLTIQRTEQRDSAMYRCASSLESGSYNEQFFGPGTRLTVL.

Written as DNA, the CDR3 is TGTGCCAGCAGCAGCCGAGCCGGACAGGGCTGGGGCCCAGATACGCAGTATTTT. Translating gives CASSSRAGQGWGPDTQYF. The chain carries TRBV7-8 and TRBJ2-3, with TRBD1 matching over 8 bases. After removal of 5 bases from V and 4 bases from J, the junction contained 17 bases not matched to a gene. Germline loops: CDR1 SGHVS, CDR2 FQNEAQ. The CDR3 runs to 18 residues.

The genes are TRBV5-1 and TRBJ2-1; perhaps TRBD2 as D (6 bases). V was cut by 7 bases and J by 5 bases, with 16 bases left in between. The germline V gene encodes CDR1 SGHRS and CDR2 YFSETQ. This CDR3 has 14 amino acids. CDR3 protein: CASSGGIPHNEQFF. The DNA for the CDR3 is TGCGCCAGCTCCGGGGGTATCCCCCACAATGAGCAGTTCTTC.

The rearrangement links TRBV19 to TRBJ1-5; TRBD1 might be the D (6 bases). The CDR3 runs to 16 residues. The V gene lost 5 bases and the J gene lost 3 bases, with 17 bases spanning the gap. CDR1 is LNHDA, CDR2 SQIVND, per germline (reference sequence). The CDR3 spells CASSSGTLSFNQPQHF. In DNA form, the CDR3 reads TGTGCCAGTAGTTCCGGGACATTATCGTTCAATCAGCCCCAGCATTTT. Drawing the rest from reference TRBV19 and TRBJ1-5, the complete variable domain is DGGITQSPKYLFRKEGQNVTLSCEQNLNHDAMYWYRQDPGQGLRLIYYSQIVNDFQKGDIAEGYSVSREKKESFPLTVTSAQKNPTAFYLCASSSGTLSFNQPQHFGDGTRLSIL.

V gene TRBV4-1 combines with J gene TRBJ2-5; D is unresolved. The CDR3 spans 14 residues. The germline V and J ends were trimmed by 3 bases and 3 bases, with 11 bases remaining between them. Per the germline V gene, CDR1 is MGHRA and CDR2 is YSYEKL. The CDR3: CASSHLTAEETQYF. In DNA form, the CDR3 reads TGCGCCAGCAGCCACCTCACAGCAGAAGAGACCCAGTACTTC.

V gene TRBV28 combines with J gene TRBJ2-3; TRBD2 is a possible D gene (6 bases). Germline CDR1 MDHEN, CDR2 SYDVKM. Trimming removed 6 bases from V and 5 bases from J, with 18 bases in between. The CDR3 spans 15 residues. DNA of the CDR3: TGTGCCAGCAGACCCCCCGGGGGTTGGATAGATACGCAGTATTTT. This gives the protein CASRPPGGWIDTQYF.

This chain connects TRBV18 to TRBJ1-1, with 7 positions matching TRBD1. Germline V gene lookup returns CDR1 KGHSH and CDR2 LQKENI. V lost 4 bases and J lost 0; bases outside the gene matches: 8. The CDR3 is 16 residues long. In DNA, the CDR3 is TGTGCCAGCTCACAGACCGCAGGGGGACTGAACACTGAAGCTTTCTTT. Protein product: CASSQTAGGLNTEAFF.

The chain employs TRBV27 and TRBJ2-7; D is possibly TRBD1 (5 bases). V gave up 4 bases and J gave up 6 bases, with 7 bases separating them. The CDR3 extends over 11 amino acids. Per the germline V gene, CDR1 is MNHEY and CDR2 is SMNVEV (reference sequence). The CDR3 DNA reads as TGTGCCAGCAGTTCAGGGCTCGAGCAGTACTTC. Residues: CASSSGLEQYF.

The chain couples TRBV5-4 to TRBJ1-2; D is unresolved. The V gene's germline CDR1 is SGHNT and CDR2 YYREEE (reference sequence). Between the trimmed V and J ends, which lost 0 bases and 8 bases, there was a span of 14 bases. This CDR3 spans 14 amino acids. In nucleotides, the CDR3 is TGTGCCAGCAGCTTGGCCTTCCCGGAGGAGGGCTACACCTTC. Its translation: CASSLAFPEEGYTF.

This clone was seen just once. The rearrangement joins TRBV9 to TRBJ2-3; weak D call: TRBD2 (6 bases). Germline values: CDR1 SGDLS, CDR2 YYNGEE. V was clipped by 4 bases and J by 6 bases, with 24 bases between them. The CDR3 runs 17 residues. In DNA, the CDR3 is TGTGCCAGCAGCCCCAACCCCTCTCGGGGGAGGTTGGATACGCAGTATTTT. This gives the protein CASSPNPSRGRLDTQYF. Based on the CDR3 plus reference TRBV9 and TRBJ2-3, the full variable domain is DSGVTQTPKHLITATGQRVTLRCSPRSGDLSVYWYQQSLDQGLQFLIQYYNGEERAKGNILERFSAQQFPDLHSELNLSSLELGDSALYFCASSPNPSRGRLDTQYFGPGTRLTVL.

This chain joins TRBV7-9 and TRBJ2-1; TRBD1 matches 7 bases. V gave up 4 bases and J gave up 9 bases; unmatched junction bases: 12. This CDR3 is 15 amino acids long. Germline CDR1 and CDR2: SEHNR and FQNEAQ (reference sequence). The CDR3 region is CASSWGQGEWGEQFF. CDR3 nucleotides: TGTGCCAGCAGCTGGGGGCAGGGGGAGTGGGGTGAGCAGTTCTTC.

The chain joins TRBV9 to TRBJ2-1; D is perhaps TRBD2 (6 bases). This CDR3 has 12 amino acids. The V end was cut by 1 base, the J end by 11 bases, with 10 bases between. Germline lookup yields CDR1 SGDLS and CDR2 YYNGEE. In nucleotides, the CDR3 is TGTGCCAGCAGCGTAATCGCGGGACAGCAGTTCTTC. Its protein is CASSVIAGQQFF.

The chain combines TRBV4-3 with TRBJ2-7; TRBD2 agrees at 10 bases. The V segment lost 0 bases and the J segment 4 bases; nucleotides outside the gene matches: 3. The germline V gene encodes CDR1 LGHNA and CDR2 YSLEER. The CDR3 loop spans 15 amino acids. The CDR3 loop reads CASSQDLAGGYEQYF. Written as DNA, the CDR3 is TGCGCCAGCAGCCAAGATTTAGCGGGAGGTTACGAGCAGTACTTC.

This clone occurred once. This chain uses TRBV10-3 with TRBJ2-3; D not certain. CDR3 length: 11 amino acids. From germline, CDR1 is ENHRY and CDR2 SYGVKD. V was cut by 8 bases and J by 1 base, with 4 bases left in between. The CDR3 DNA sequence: TGTGCCATCCGGGGCACAGATACGCAGTATTTT. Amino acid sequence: CAIRGTDTQYF.

The CDR3: CASNKGTGIYEQYF. DNA for the CDR3: TGTGCCAGCAATAAAGGGACAGGGATCTACGAGCAGTACTTC. This chain links TRBV6-1 with TRBJ2-7, with 9 bases identical to TRBD1. Germline V gene sequence: CDR1 MNHNS, CDR2 SASEGT. This CDR3 spans 14 amino acids. After removal of 7 bases from V and 3 bases from J, the junction contained 7 bases not matched to a gene.